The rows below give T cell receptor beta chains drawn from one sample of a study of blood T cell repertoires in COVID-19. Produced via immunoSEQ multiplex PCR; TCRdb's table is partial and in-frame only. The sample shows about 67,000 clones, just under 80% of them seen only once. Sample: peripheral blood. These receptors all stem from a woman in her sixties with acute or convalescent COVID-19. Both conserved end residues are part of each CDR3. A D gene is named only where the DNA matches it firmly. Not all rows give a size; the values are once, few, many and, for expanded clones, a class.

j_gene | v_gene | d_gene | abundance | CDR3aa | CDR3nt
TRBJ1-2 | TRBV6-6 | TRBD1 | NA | CASTLGTDYGYTF | TGTGCCAGCACCCTGGGGACAGACTATGGCTACACCTTC
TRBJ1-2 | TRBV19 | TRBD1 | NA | CASSSPGTGNPYGYTF | TGTGCCAGTAGTTCACCCGGGACAGGTAATCCCTATGGCTACACCTTC
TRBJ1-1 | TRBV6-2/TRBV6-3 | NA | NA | CASSVIRGTEAFF | TGTGCCAGCAGTGTAATCCGAGGCACTGAAGCTTTCTTT
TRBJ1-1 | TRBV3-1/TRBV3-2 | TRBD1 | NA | CASSPQPGQGATEAFF | TGTGCCAGCAGCCCGCAACCGGGACAGGGGGCGACTGAAGCTTTCTTT
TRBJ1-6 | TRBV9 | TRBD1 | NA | CASSEGRGSSSYNSPLHF | TGTGCCAGCAGCGAGGGCAGGGGGTCCAGCTCCTATAATTCACCCCTCCACTTT
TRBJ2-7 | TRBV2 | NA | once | CASTKDRDSGYEQYF | TGTGCCAGCACTAAGGACCGTGACAGTGGCTACGAGCAGTACTTC
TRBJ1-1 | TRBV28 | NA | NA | CASSLAGSLNTEAFF | TGTGCCAGCAGTTTAGCGGGTAGCCTGAACACTGAAGCTTTCTTT
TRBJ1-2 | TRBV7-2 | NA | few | CASSLSSTGNYGYTF | TGTGCCAGCAGCCTAAGTTCGACGGGAAACTATGGCTACACCTTC
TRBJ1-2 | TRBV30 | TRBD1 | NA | CAWTAWTGGHYGYTF | TGTGCCTGGACTGCATGGACAGGGGGGCACTATGGCTACACCTTC
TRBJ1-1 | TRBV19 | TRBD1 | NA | CASSTQGAPIPEAFF | TGTGCCAGTAGTACACAGGGGGCGCCTATCCCTGAAGCTTTCTTT
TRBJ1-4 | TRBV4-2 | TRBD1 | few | CASSQVIQGEIEKLFF | TGTGCCAGCAGCCAAGTGATTCAGGGGGAGATTGAAAAACTGTTTTTT
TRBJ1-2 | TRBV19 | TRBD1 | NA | CASSKDRDYGYTF | TGTGCCAGTAGTAAGGACAGGGACTATGGCTACACCTTC
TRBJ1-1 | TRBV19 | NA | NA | CASSTSGQGTTEAFF | TGTGCCAGTAGTACTTCCGGCCAGGGGACCACTGAAGCTTTCTTT
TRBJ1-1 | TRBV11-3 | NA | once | CASSSRGENTEAFF | TGTGCCAGCAGTTCACGGGGGGAGAACACTGAAGCTTTCTTT
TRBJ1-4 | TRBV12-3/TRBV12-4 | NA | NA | CASRQGTYEKLFF | TGTGCCAGCAGGCAGGGGACATATGAAAAACTGTTTTTT